Shown below are 25 T cell receptor beta chains from a single sample sequenced in a study of blood T cell repertoires in COVID-19. Here immunoSEQ multiplex PCR was the method, and the copy in TCRdb shows in-frame clones only, minus some. The sample yields hundreds of thousands of clones, 75% to 90% seen once. Sequences were obtained from peripheral blood. Receptor source: a middle-aged man with acute or convalescent COVID-19.

This chain joins TRBV5-1 and TRBJ1-1; a possible D gene is TRBD1 (5 bases). This CDR3 is built from 13 residues. With 3 bases removed from V and 8 bases from J, the gap between germline ends came to 14 bases. Germline V lookup: CDR1 SGHRS, CDR2 YFSETQ. CDR3 bases: TGCGCCAGCAGCTGGCAGGACGGGGGAGAAGCTTTCTTT. Translation: CASSWQDGGEAFF.

The chain has TRBV5-1 and TRBJ1-4; D is possibly TRBD1 (6 bases). This CDR3 contains 14 residues. Germline lookup yields CDR1 SGHRS and CDR2 YFSETQ. Trimming left V 5 bases short and J 4 bases short, with 12 bases between. CDR3 nucleotides: TGCGCCAGCAGGATCGGACAGATTAATGAAAAACTGTTTTTT. Protein product: CASRIGQINEKLFF.

The chain recombines TRBV6-5 with TRBJ1-4, with 8 nucleotides matching TRBD1. Trimming at V came to 5 bases and at J to 4 bases, leaving 3 bases not matched to a gene. This CDR3 has 14 residues. CDR1 MNHEY and CDR2 SVGAGI come from the germline V gene. CDR3 sequence (DNA): TGTGCCAGCAGTCGACAGGGGTTTAATGAAAAACTGTTTTTT. Residues: CASSRQGFNEKLFF.

This clone was seen a handful of times. The V and J genes are TRBV5-1 and TRBJ2-7, with 9 bases fitting TRBD2. With V trimmed by 1 base and J by 4 bases, 3 bases remained unmatched. Germline V lookup: CDR1 SGHRS, CDR2 YFSETQ. This CDR3 has 14 amino acids. Written as DNA, the CDR3 is TGCGCCAGCAGCTTGTCTAGCGGGGTTTACGAGCAGTACTTC. This encodes CASSLSSGVYEQYF.

J is TRBJ2-5 and V is TRBV6-5, with TRBD2 as a possible D gene (6 bases). In germline, CDR1 is MNHEY, CDR2 SVGAGI. CDR3 size: 13 residues. V lost 2 bases to trimming and J lost 5 bases, with 9 bases between them. CDR3 protein: CASSYVEGETQYF. CDR3 in DNA: TGTGCCAGCAGTTACGTGGAGGGGGAGACCCAGTACTTC.

This clone came up a few times. The chain combines TRBV10-3 with TRBJ2-7; 7 bases align to TRBD1. V trimming: 6 bases; J trimming: 9 bases; junction bases outside the gene matches: 8. The CDR3 loop spans 12 amino acids. Germline CDR1 and CDR2: ENHRY and SYGVKD. In DNA form, the CDR3 reads TGTGCCATCAGCCCCGACAGGGCAGGGCAGTACTTC. As protein: CAISPDRAGQYF.

The V gene is TRBV7-2, the J gene TRBJ2-5, with D perhaps TRBD2 (6 bases). The germline V and J ends were trimmed by 0 bases and 6 bases, with 11 bases remaining between them. There are 14 residues in the CDR3. Per germline, CDR1 SGHTA and CDR2 FQGNSA. DNA for the CDR3: TGTGCCAGCAGCTTAGCCACGGGGAGGCAGACCCAGTACTTC. Translation gives CASSLATGRQTQYF.

V and J are TRBV6-6 and TRBJ2-7; 9 bases are shared with TRBD1. Germline loops: CDR1 MNHNY, CDR2 SVGAGI (reference sequence). This CDR3 contains 13 residues. Trimming removed 7 bases from V and 5 bases from J; junction bases left unmatched: 6. CDR3 region: CASNWDRAHEQYF. CDR3 sequence (DNA): TGTGCCAGCAATTGGGACAGGGCCCACGAGCAGTACTTC.

J is TRBJ2-5 and V is TRBV5-1, with D perhaps matching TRBD1 (5 bases). Trimming took off 4 bases at V and 1 base at J, with 8 bases between the two ends. Germline values: CDR1 SGHRS, CDR2 YFSETQ. The CDR3 is 13 amino acids. The CDR3 reads CASSPDSQETQYF. The CDR3 DNA reads as TGCGCCAGCAGCCCAGACAGCCAAGAGACCCAGTACTTC.

This rearrangement joins TRBV19 to TRBJ2-1; possible D gene TRBD1, 6 bases. The CDR3 spans 14 residues. Trimming removed 10 bases from V and 5 bases from J, with 18 bases in between. Germline V gene sequence: CDR1 LNHDA, CDR2 SQIVND (reference sequence). The CDR3 DNA reads as TGTGCCACCTCGGAGTGGGGGCCCCACAATGAGCAGTTCTTC. This sequence encodes CATSEWGPHNEQFF.

The chain employs TRBV29-1 and TRBJ2-1; possibly TRBD2 for D (5 bases). V was clipped by 4 bases and J by 3 bases, with 10 bases between them. The CDR3 covers 13 residues. The germline V gene has CDR1 SQVTM and CDR2 ANQGSEA. CDR3 nucleotide sequence: TGCAGCGTTGGGCCGGCGGGCTACAATGAGCAGTTCTTC. Translated, it gives CSVGPAGYNEQFF.

This clone has a handful of counts. The rearrangement links TRBV5-6 to TRBJ1-1, with TRBD1 as a possible D gene (5 bases). V shed 4 bases and J shed 1 base, with 14 bases lying between them. The CDR3 consists of 15 residues. CDR1 is SGHDT and CDR2 is YYEEEE in the germline V gene. The CDR3 is CASSQALRGNTEAFF. The CDR3 DNA follows: TGTGCCAGCAGCCAAGCTCTTAGGGGGAACACTGAAGCTTTCTTT.

This chain links TRBV6-5 with TRBJ2-1, with D possibly TRBD2 on 7 matching bases. V was trimmed by 0 bases and J by 10 bases, leaving 16 bases between them. Per germline, CDR1 MNHEY and CDR2 SVGAGI. The CDR3 totals 15 residues. The CDR3 reads CASSYSGGGAIEQFF. The CDR3, as DNA: TGTGCCAGCAGTTACTCGGGTGGGGGGGCCATAGAGCAGTTCTTC.

The chain carries TRBV5-5 and TRBJ2-7; TRBD2 matches at 7 bases. Germline V gene sequence: CDR1 SGHKS, CDR2 YYEKEE (reference sequence). J was trimmed by 2 bases and V by 3 bases; bases with no gene match: 5. The CDR3 contains 14 residues. The CDR3 reads CASSSGTTPYEQYF. CDR3 DNA: TGTGCCAGCAGCTCCGGGACTACTCCCTACGAGCAGTACTTC.

The genes are TRBV28 and TRBJ2-7, with 9 bases fitting TRBD1. CDR1 and CDR2 from the germline V gene are MDHEN and SYDVKM. Trimming took 4 bases from V and 3 from J; bases not matched to a gene: 1. CDR3 length: 13 residues. CDR3 in amino acids: CASSSGQGYEQYF. The CDR3 DNA sequence: TGTGCCAGCAGTTCGGGACAGGGCTACGAGCAGTACTTC.

The chain carries TRBV7-9 and TRBJ2-5; 9 nucleotides line up with TRBD1. V was pared by 6 bases and J by 1 base, with 15 bases of the junction left unmatched. Germline CDR1 and CDR2: SEHNR and FQNEAQ (reference sequence). This CDR3 is built from 18 residues. The CDR3 region is CASSQYLTTGGLQETQYF. CDR3 DNA: TGTGCCAGCAGTCAATACCTCACGACAGGGGGTCTCCAAGAGACCCAGTACTTC.

V is TRBV7-2 and J is TRBJ1-2, with 8 bases lining up with TRBD1. Germline CDR1 SGHTA, CDR2 FQGNSA. With 5 bases clipped from V and 8 bases from J, the junction kept 13 bases outside the gene matches. The CDR3 sequence is 15 residues long. CDR3 residues: CASSPYHWTGQGYTF. For the CDR3, the DNA is TGTGCCAGCAGCCCGTACCACTGGACAGGGCAAGGCTACACCTTC.

This rearrangement joins TRBV5-1 to TRBJ2-7, with 8 bases aligning to TRBD1. Unmatched junction bases numbered 6, after V lost 0 bases and J lost 7 bases. The CDR3 consists of 14 residues. The V gene's germline CDR1 is SGHRS and CDR2 YFSETQ. The DNA for the CDR3 is TGCGCCAGCAGCTTGGCCCAGGGGGCGCGGGAGCAGTACTTC. The encoded protein is CASSLAQGAREQYF.

This clone was seen once. This CDR3 reads CASSERTGVGYTF. For the CDR3, the DNA is TGTGCCAGCAGTGAAAGAACAGGGGTTGGCTACACCTTC. The chain couples TRBV6-1 to TRBJ1-2; 7 bases fit TRBD1. Germline V gives CDR1 MNHNS, CDR2 SASEGT. The V segment lost 2 bases and the J segment 7 bases; nucleotides outside the gene matches: 4. This CDR3 is built from 13 residues.

This clone was detected a few times. This chain uses TRBV11-1 with TRBJ1-1; a possible D gene is TRBD1 (5 bases). Germline assignment: CDR1 SGHAT and CDR2 FQDESV (reference sequence). The V and J ends lost 2 bases and 8 bases respectively, with 21 bases between them. The CDR3 loop spans 16 amino acids. The CDR3 spells CASSLRGLQHWGEAFF. CDR3 in DNA: TGTGCCAGCAGCTTAAGGGGTTTACAACATTGGGGAGAAGCTTTCTTT.

The chain employs TRBV11-2 and TRBJ1-6; TRBD1 agrees at 7 bases. The CDR3 is made up of 13 amino acids. CDR1 is SGHAT, CDR2 FQNNGV, per germline. The ends lost 4 bases at V and 13 bases at J; junction bases unmatched: 7. In DNA, the CDR3 is TGTGCCAGCAGCTCTGGGACAGTGGGGCCCCTCCACTTT. Translation gives CASSSGTVGPLHF.

A remark on this clone: In the same sample, other DNA sequences code for this CDR3. This rearrangement joins TRBV4-1 to TRBJ2-7; D may be TRBD2 (5 bases). Germline CDR1 reads MGHRA; CDR2 reads YSYEKL. Trimming took 0 bases from V and 1 from J, leaving 10 bases between them. The CDR3 sequence is 15 residues long. DNA for the CDR3: TGCGCCAGCAGCCAAGATCGACCGGGATCCTACGAGCAGTACTTC. It encodes CASSQDRPGSYEQYF.

This chain links TRBV5-1 with TRBJ1-3; D unresolved. CDR1 is SGHRS, CDR2 YFSETQ, per germline. CDR3 length: 13 amino acids. The V end lost 4 bases, the J end lost 0 bases, and 5 bases lay between the germline ends. CDR3 in DNA: TGCGCCAGCAGCGAAGCCTCTGGAAACACCATATATTTT. It translates to CASSEASGNTIYF.

The CDR3 loop reads CASSKTGDEQYF. CDR3 coding DNA: TGTGCCAGCAGTAAGACAGGGGACGAGCAGTACTTC. The chain combines TRBV7-9 with TRBJ2-7; 8 nucleotides agree with TRBD1. CDR3 length: 12 amino acids. Germline-derived CDR1 and CDR2 are SEHNR and FQNEAQ (reference sequence). Trimming took 6 bases from V and 5 from J; bases not matched to a gene: 3.

The chain combines TRBV7-9 with TRBJ1-6, with 8 bases that match TRBD1. CDR3 size: 15 residues. Germline CDR1 is SEHNR and CDR2 is FQNEAQ (reference sequence). J lost 6 bases, V lost 5 bases, and 6 bases had no gene match. The chain's CDR3 is CASSPPGGPNSPLHF. In nucleotides, the CDR3 is TGTGCCAGCAGCCCCCCAGGGGGCCCTAATTCACCCCTCCACTTT.